This TCR beta chain derives from a study of T cell responses to AZD1222 COVID-19 vaccine. In the case of this clone: Its antigen is unidentified.

Germline V CDR1 and CDR2: SQVTM, ANQGSEA. V shed 7 bases, J shed 1 base, and the junction held 13 bases outside the gene matches. The CDR3 contains 15 residues. Assay: immunoSEQ multiplex PCR; the TCRdb copy retains only in-frame clones and omits some. The sample comprises tens of thousands of clones, around 88% of which are singletons, and 20% rests with the top ten. Study-wide results and caveats: Baseline seropositivity occurred in only a handful of AZD1222 recipients. Donors in the cohort were predominantly white British and more often female, and clonal diversity was possibly underestimated.

This receptor was taken from an adult in good health. V and J are TRBV29-1 and TRBJ2-7; 7 bases are shared with TRBD2. The sequencing here drew on peripheral blood, taken on day 0 of AZD1222 vaccination. The CDR3 DNA sequence: TGCAGCGCCCGCGTGGGAAGCGGGGCTTCCTACGAGCAGTACTTC. Protein: CSARVGSGASYEQYF.